This T cell receptor beta chain was recorded in a study of blood T cell repertoires in COVID-19. Overall study: COVID-19 samples, acute and convalescent, were from the United States, Italy and Spain. From T cells, B-cell-depleted T cells, or PBMCs came the material, which was cDNA or gDNA.

How the authors handled the data: Estimates of nucleated cell counts were drawn from the amplification of reference gene primers. The repertoire was sequenced with immunoSEQ multiplex PCR; TCRdb's copy has only in-frame clones and lacks some. D and trimming come from the DNA, and the V and J calls and clone size come from that table. This table has roughly 250,000 clones, around 82% appearing once. CDR3 length: 14 amino acids. V was shortened by 0 bases and J by 8 bases, with 10 bases between the two germline ends. The germline V gene has CDR1 MGHRA and CDR2 YSYEKL. The sample consisted of peripheral blood. The sequence came from a woman of 80 years or more with active or convalescent COVID-19. V and J are TRBV4-1 and TRBJ1-4, with unresolved D. CDR3 DNA: TGCGCCAGCAGCCAAGATCTTTGGAGGGAAAAACTGTTTTTT. Translating it yields CASSQDLWREKLFF.